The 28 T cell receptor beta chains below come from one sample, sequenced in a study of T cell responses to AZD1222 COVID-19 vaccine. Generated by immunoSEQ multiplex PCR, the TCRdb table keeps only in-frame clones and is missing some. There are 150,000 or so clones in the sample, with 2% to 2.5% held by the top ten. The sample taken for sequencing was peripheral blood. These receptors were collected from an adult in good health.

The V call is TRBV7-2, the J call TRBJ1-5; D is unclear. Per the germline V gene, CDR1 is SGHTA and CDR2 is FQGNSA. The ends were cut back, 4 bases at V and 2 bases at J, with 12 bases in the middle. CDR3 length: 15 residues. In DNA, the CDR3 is TGTGCCAGCAGCTCGAAAGGCCACGGCAATCAGCCCCAGCATTTT. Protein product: CASSSKGHGNQPQHF.

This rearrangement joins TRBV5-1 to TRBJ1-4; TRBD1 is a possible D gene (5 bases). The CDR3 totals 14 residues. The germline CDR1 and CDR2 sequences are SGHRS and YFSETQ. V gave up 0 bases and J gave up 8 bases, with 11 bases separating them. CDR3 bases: TGCGCCAGCAGCTTGGCGGGGCGAGAGGAAAAACTGTTTTTT. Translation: CASSLAGREEKLFF.

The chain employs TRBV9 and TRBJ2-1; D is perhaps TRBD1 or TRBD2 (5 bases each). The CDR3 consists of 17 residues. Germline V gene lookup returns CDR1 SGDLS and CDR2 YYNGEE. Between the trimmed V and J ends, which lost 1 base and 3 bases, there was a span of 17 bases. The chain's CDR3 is CASSVRVGSGLYNEQFF. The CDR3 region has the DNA TGTGCCAGCAGCGTACGGGTTGGGTCGGGGCTCTACAATGAGCAGTTCTTC. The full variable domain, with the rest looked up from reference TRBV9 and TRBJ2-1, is DSGVTQTPKHLITATGQRVTLRCSPRSGDLSVYWYQQSLDQGLQFLIQYYNGEERAKGNILERFSAQQFPDLHSELNLSSLELGDSALYFCASSVRVGSGLYNEQFFGPGTRLTVL.

The CDR3 spells CASNQQGFNTEAFF. The CDR3 bases are TGTGCCAGCAACCAACAGGGTTTTAACACTGAAGCTTTCTTT. The chain employs TRBV7-9 and TRBJ1-1; a weak D match, TRBD1 (6 bases). Germline lookup yields CDR1 SEHNR and CDR2 FQNEAQ (reference sequence). V gave up 7 bases and J gave up 2 bases, with 14 bases separating them. CDR3 length equals 14 residues.

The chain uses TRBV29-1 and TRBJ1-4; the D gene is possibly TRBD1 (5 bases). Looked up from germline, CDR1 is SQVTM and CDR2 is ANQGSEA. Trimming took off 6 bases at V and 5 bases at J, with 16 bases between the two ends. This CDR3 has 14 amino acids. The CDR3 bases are TGCAGCGTCGCATCCGGGGCCTCGAATGAAAAACTGTTTTTT. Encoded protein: CSVASGASNEKLFF.

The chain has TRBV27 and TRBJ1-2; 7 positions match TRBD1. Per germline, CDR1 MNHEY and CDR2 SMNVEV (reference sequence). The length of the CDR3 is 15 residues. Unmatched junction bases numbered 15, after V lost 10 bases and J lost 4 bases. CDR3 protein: CATWTGLRSGYGYTF. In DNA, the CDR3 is TGTGCCACCTGGACAGGTCTGCGTTCAGGCTATGGCTACACCTTC.

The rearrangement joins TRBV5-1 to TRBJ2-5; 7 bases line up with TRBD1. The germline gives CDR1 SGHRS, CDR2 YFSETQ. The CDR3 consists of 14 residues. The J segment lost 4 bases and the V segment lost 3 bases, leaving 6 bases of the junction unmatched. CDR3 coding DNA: TGCGCCAGCAGCTCCAGACAGGGCTCAGAGACCCAGTACTTC. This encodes CASSSRQGSETQYF.

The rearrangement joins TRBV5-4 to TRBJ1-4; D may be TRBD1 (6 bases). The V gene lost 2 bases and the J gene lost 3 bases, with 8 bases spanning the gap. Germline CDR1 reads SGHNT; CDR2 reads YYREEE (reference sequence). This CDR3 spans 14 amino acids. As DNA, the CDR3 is TGTGCCAGCAGCTTACAGGGACCTAATGAAAAACTGTTTTTT. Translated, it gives CASSLQGPNEKLFF.

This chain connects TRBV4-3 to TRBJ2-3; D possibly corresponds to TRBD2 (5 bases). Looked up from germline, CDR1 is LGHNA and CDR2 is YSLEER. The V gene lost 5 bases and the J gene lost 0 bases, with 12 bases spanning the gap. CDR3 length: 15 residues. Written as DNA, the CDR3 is TGCGCCAGCAGCTATGGACTGACTAGCACAGATACGCAGTATTTT. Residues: CASSYGLTSTDTQYF.

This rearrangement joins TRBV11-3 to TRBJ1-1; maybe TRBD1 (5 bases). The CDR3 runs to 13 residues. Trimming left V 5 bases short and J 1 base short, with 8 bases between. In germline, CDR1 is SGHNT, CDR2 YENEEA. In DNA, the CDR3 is TGTGCCAGCAGCCGGGACCCGAACACTGAAGCTTTCTTT. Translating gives CASSRDPNTEAFF. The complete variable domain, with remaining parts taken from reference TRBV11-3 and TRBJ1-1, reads EAGVVQSPRYKIIEKKQPVAFWCNPISGHNTLYWYLQNLGQGPELLIRYENEEAVDDSQLPKDRFSAERLKGVDSTLKIQPAELGDSAVYLCASSRDPNTEAFFGQGTRLTVV.

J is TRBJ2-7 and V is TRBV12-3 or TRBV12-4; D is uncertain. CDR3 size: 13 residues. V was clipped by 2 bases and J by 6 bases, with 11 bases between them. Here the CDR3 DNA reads TGTGCCAGCAGTTTAAGAGAATCCAGCGAGCAGTACTTC. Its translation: CASSLRESSEQYF.

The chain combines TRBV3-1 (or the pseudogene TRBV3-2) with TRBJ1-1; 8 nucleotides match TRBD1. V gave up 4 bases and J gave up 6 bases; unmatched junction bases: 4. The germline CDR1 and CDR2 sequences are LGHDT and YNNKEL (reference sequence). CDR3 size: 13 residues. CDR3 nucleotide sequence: TGTGCCAGCAGCCCCGGACAGGGCGCTGAAGCTTTCTTT. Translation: CASSPGQGAEAFF.

The CDR3: CSVGSGATNEKLFF. CDR3 nucleotide sequence: TGCAGCGTTGGCTCAGGGGCAACTAATGAAAAACTGTTTTTT. The chain employs TRBV29-1 and TRBJ1-4; D is possibly TRBD1 (6 bases). The V end was cut by 4 bases, the J end by 0 bases, with 9 bases between. This CDR3 is built from 14 residues. Germline CDR1 is SQVTM and CDR2 is ANQGSEA.

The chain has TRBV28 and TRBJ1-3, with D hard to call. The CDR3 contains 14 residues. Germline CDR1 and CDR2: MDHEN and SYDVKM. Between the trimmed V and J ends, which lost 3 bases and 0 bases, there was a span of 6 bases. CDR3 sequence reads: CASSFHASGNTIYF. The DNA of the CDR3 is TGTGCCAGCAGTTTTCATGCCTCTGGAAACACCATATATTTT.

CDR3 protein: CASSFGGAGSYNSPLHF. CDR3 nucleotide sequence: TGTGCCAGCAGCTTCGGGGGGGCGGGCTCCTATAATTCACCCCTCCACTTT. The J gene is TRBJ1-6, the V gene TRBV7-2, with D perhaps matching TRBD1 (6 bases). The CDR3 loop spans 17 amino acids. Trimming left V 3 bases short and J 0 bases short, with 12 bases between. Germline assignment: CDR1 SGHTA and CDR2 FQGNSA.

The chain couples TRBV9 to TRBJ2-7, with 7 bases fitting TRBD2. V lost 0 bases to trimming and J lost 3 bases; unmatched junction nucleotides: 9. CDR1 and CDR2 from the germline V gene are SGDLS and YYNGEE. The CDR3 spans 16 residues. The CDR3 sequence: CASSVGEGFSNYEQYF. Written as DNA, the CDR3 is TGTGCCAGCAGCGTAGGGGAGGGGTTCTCCAACTACGAGCAGTACTTC. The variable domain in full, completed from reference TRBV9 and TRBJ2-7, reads DSGVTQTPKHLITATGQRVTLRCSPRSGDLSVYWYQQSLDQGLQFLIQYYNGEERAKGNILERFSAQQFPDLHSELNLSSLELGDSALYFCASSVGEGFSNYEQYFGPGTRLTVT.

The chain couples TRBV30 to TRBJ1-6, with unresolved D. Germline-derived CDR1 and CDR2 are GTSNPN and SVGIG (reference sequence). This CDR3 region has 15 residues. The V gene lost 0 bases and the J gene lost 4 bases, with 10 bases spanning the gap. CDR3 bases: TGTGCCTGGAGTGTTCTAAACAGTTATAATTCACCCCTCCACTTT. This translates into CAWSVLNSYNSPLHF.

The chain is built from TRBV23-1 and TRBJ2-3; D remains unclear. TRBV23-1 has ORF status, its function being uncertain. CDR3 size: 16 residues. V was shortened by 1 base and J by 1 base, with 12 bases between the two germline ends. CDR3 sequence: CASSQWNRPCTDTQYF. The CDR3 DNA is TGCGCCAGCAGTCAATGGAATCGGCCCTGCACAGATACGCAGTATTTT.

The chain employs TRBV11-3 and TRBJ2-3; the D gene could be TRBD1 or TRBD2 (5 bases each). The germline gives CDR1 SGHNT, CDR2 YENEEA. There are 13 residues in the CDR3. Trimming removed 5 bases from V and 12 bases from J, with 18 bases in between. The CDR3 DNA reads TGTGCCAGCAGCCCCTACCTTGGGGGATCACAGTATTTT. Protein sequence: CASSPYLGGSQYF.

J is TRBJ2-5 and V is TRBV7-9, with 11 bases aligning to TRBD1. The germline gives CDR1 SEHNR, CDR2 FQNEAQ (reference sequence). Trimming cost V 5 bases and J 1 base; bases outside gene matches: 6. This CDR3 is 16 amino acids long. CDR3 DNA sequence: TGTGCCAGCAGCCACCGGGACAGGGGGGTCCAAGAGACCCAGTACTTC. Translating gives CASSHRDRGVQETQYF.

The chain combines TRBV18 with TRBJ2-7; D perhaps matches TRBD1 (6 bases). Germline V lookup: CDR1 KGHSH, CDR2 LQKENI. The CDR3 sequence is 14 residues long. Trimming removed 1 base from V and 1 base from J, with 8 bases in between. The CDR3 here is CASSPQGQSYEQYF. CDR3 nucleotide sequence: TGTGCCAGCTCACCACAGGGACAATCCTACGAGCAGTACTTC.

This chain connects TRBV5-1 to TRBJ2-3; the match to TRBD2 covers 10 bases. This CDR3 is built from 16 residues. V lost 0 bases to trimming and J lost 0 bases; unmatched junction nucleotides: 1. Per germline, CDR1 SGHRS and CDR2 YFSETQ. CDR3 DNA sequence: TGCGCCAGCAGCTTGGGTAGCGGGGGGAGCACAGATACGCAGTATTTT. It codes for CASSLGSGGSTDTQYF.

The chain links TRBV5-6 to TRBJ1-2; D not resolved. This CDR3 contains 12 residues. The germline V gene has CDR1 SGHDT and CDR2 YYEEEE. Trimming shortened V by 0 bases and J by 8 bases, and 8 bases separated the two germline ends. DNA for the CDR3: TGTGCCAGCAGCTTGGTCCCCGAGGGCTACACCTTC. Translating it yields CASSLVPEGYTF.

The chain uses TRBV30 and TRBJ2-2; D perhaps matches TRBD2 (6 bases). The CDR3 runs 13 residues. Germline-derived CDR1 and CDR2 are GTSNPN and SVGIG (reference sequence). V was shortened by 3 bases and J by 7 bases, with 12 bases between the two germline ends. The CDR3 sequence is CAWRAGFSGELFF. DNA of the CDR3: TGTGCCTGGAGAGCGGGCTTTAGCGGGGAGCTGTTTTTT. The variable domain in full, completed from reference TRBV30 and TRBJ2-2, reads SQTIHQWPATLVQPVGSPLSLECTVEGTSNPNLYWYRQAAGRGLQLLFYSVGIGQISSEVPQNLSASRPQDRQFILSSKKLLLSDSGFYLCAWRAGFSGELFFGEGSRLTVL.

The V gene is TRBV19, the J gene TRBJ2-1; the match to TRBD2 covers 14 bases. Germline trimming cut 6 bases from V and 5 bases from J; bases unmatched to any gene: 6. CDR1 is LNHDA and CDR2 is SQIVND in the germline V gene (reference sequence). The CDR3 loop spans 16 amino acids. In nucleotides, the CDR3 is TGTGCCAGTAGCCGACTAGCGGGGGGGTATAACAATGAGCAGTTCTTC. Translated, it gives CASSRLAGGYNNEQFF.

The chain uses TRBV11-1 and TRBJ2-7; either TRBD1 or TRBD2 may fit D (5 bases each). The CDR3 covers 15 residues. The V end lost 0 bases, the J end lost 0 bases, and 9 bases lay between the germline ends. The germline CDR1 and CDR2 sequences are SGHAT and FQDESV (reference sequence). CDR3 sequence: CASSLAGPSSYEQYF. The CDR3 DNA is TGTGCCAGCAGCTTAGCGGGACCAAGCTCCTACGAGCAGTACTTC. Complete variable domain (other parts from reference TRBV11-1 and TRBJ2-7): EAEVAQSPRYKITEKSQAVAFWCDPISGHATLYWYRQILGQGPELLVQFQDESVVDDSQLPKDRFSAERLKGVDSTLKIQPAELGDSAMYLCASSLAGPSSYEQYFGPGTRLTVT.

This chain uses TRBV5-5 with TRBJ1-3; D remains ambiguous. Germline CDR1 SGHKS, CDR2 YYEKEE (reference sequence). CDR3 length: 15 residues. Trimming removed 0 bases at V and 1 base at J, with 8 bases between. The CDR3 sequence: CASSLVLGSGNTIYF. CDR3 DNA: TGTGCCAGCAGCTTGGTCTTGGGTTCTGGAAACACCATATATTTT. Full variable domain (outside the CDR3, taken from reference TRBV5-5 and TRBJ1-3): DAGVTQSPTHLIKTRGQQVTLRCSPISGHKSVSWYQQVLGQGPQFIFQYYEKEERGRGNFPDRFSARQFPNYSSELNVNALLLGDSALYLCASSLVLGSGNTIYFGEGSWLTVV.

The CDR3 DNA sequence: TGTGCCTGGAACCCCAGGCTAGGGGGGCATAGCTCCTATAATTCACCCCTCCACTTT. Translated, it gives CAWNPRLGGHSSYNSPLHF. V and J are TRBV30 and TRBJ1-6, with D maybe TRBD1 (6 bases). This CDR3 spans 19 amino acids. The ends were cut back, 4 bases at V and 0 bases at J, with 22 bases in the middle. Germline loops: CDR1 GTSNPN, CDR2 SVGIG (reference sequence).